This T cell receptor (beta chain) is from a study of blood T cell repertoires in COVID-19 (TCRdb year 2020). Some background on the complete study: Samples covering the acute and convalescent phases of COVID-19 were provided by collaborators in the United States, Italy and Spain. The prospective study material was composed of cDNA or gDNA derived from T cells, B-cell-depleted T cells, or PBMCs. The dataset comprised deeply sampled blood TCRbeta repertoires from subjects exposed to, actively infected with, or recovered from COVID-19. A freely available public database, intended as a resource for researchers studying the immune response to SARS-CoV-2, is where the repertoires were released. Samples came from the ongoing ImmuneRACE study (first 160 participants) plus 1,254 subjects from 6 global collaborators. Nearly every sample came with metadata listing a de-identified subject ID, COVID-19 status, age in years and sex. Where available, HLA class I and class II types were taken from metadata supplied by the sample provider and were not determined by assay-based typing.

The immunoSEQ Assay, a bias-controlled multiplex PCR, was used to amplify TCRbeta CDR3 regions from genomic DNA. The published analysis was carried out like this. Within the assay, amplification of reference gene primers was used to estimate how many nucleated cells each sample contained. To quantify the absolute abundance of each unique TCRbeta CDR3 rearrangement, sequence reads were collapsed and filtered. Productive Simpson clonality was computed per sample as the square root of Simpson's diversity index over productive rearrangements. This is the immuneACCESS table as TCRdb keeps it, with only in-frame sequences that have V and J called. A part of the clones is gone; compared with another copy, unresolved V genes explain less than half, and the rest is unexplained. That table is the source of V, J and clone size, and D and trimming were worked out from the DNA. This sample holds 150,000 to 200,000 clones; approximately 85% were observed only once. Roughly 11% of the sample lies in the top ten.

Collaborating institutions collected whole blood in K2EDTA tubes following their own protocols. Collaborator samples were shipped for TCRbeta analysis as frozen whole blood, isolated PBMCs, or DNA extracted from either sample type. The research as a whole found: How much clinical and demographic metadata was included differed by source and by participant, and the metadata was provided uncurated.

This clone was counted a single time. Its target antigen remains unknown. It has no much larger one-base neighbor in the sample; base qualities were not kept. V sheds 2 bases and J sheds 4 bases, leaving 12 bases between their ends. The CDR3 sequence holds 15 residues, the cysteine and phenylalanine included. Of the read, only the CDR3 DNA is kept; its 45 bases are in frame from base 1. The CDR1 and CDR2 encoded by the germline V gene are MNHEY and SVGAGI. The sequencing input was peripheral blood. This TCR was recovered from a man aged 60-69 years with active or convalescent COVID-19. The chain couples TRBV6-5 to TRBJ2-1; TRBD1 is a possible D gene, resting on 6 matching bases. The sequence in DNA is TGTGCCAGCAGTTACACGGACAGCCTTTACAATGAGCAGTTCTTC. The encoded protein is CASSYTDSLYNEQFF.